This T cell receptor (beta chain) was sequenced during a study of T cells in Graves' hyperthyroidism and ophthalmopathy. The overall study: Peripheral blood samples were taken at initial diagnosis, prior to any treatment. Study-wide findings and caveats: Blood also showed most of the thyroid clonotypes that were expanded above 0.001.

The germline gives CDR1 DFQATT, CDR2 SNEGSKA (reference sequence). The CDR3 totals 14 residues. Trimming left V 3 bases short and J 4 bases short, with 13 bases between. This clonotype was picked up a small number of times. Antigen unknown. Participants, patients aged 18 to 65, had newly diagnosed hyperthyroidism with a duration under 2 months. TCR beta CDR3 regions were amplified from RNA transcripts. RT-PCR in the first round (using the HTBI primer set) targeted the TCR CDR3. TCRdb passed the multiplex PCR reads through MiXCR, listing each CDR3 protein once. This sample has hundreds of thousands of distinct CDR3 sequences; around 15% occur once, and the top ten carry approximately 10%.

The chain has TRBV20-1 and TRBJ2-1; D may be TRBD1 or TRBD2 (5 bases each). The sequence was collected from a woman between 18 and 29 years old with Graves' hyperthyroidism. The specimen sequenced was blood. Written as DNA, the CDR3 is TGCAGTGCTAGGGGGGTTGAGGCGTACAATGAGCAGTTCTTC. Translating gives CSARGVEAYNEQFF.